Reported below is one TCR beta chain. CDR1 is ENHRY and CDR2 is SYGVKD in the germline V gene. V was shortened by 0 bases and J by 9 bases, with 12 bases between the two germline ends. CDR3 length: 15 amino acids. This specimen belongs to a study of blood T cell repertoires in COVID-19. Study-wide background: The origin of the acute and convalescent COVID-19 samples was the United States, Italy and Spain. PBMCs, B-cell-depleted T cells, or T cells provided the cDNA or gDNA that made up the material.

Some clones are missing from TCRdb's copy, which holds only in-frame ones; the method was immunoSEQ multiplex PCR. The table has about 330,000 clones, around 87% seen once; the top ten hold 5.3%. Participants spanned ages 18 to 89 years and resided in roughly 22 US areas. Participants' reported clinical history set cohort assignment. The J gene is TRBJ1-6, the V gene TRBV10-3; D gene ambiguous. The sample taken for sequencing was PBMCs or T cells enriched from blood (not recorded which). This clonotype was obtained from a woman in her thirties who had recovered from COVID-19. This CDR3 is CAISESTPGVSPLHF. CDR3 coding DNA: TGTGCCATCAGTGAGTCGACCCCCGGGGTTTCACCCCTCCACTTT.